The 2 T cell receptor beta chains below come from one sample, sequenced in a study of blood T cell repertoires in COVID-19. Repertoires were generated with immunoSEQ multiplex PCR, while TCRdb's copy carries only in-frame clones and drops some. The data hold around 290,000 clones, with 88% observed a single time. Material for sequencing was PBMCs or T cells enriched from blood (not recorded which). These receptors originate from an older woman in a cohort exposed to, infected with or recovered from COVID-19 (not recorded which).

This clone was detected only a few times. J is TRBJ2-1 and V is TRBV27; 14 bases map to TRBD2. The junction had 13 bases not matched to a gene; V was cut back by 3 bases and J by 9 bases. CDR1 and CDR2 (germline): MNHEY, SMNVEV (reference sequence). The CDR3 runs 18 residues. The CDR3 is CASSFGRRTSGRSPEQFF. DNA for the CDR3: TGTGCCAGCAGTTTTGGGCGTCGGACTAGCGGGAGGAGTCCTGAGCAGTTCTTC.

A word on this clone: At one boundary the junction diverges from the germline segment, which might be a read error. The rearrangement joins TRBV7-2 to TRBJ2-2; 8 bases are shared with TRBD2. This CDR3 is 17 amino acids long. Germline V gene data show CDR1 as SGHTA and CDR2 as FQGNSA. The CDR3 DNA reads TGTGCCAGCAGCTTAGCCTCGGCGGGGGGCGGTAGCCGGGGAGCTGTTTTT. It is translated as CASSLASAGGGSRGAVF. The full variable domain, completed using reference TRBV7-2 and TRBJ2-2, is GAGVSQSPSNKVTEKGKDVELRCDPISGHTALYWYRQSLGQGLEFLIYFQGNSAPDKSGLPSDRFSAERTGGSVSTLTIQRTQQEDSAVYLCASSLASAGGGSRGAVFGEGSRLTVL.